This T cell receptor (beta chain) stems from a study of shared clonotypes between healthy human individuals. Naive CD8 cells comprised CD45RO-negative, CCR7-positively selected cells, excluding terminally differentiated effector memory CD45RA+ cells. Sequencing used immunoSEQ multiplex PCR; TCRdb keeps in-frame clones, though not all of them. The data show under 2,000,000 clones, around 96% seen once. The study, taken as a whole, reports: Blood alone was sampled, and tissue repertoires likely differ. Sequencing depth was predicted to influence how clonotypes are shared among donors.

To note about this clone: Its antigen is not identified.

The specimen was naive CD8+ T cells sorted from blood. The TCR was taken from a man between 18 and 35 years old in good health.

CDR3 residues: CASSDKTGFESYEQYF. CDR3 in DNA: TGTGCCAGCAGCGACAAGACAGGGTTTGAGTCCTACGAGCAGTACTTC. The gene calls are TRBV7-9 and TRBJ2-7; TRBD1 matches at 7 bases. Trimming removed 5 bases from V and 1 base from J; junction bases left unmatched: 11. From germline, CDR1 is SEHNR and CDR2 FQNEAQ (reference sequence). The CDR3 is 16 amino acids.